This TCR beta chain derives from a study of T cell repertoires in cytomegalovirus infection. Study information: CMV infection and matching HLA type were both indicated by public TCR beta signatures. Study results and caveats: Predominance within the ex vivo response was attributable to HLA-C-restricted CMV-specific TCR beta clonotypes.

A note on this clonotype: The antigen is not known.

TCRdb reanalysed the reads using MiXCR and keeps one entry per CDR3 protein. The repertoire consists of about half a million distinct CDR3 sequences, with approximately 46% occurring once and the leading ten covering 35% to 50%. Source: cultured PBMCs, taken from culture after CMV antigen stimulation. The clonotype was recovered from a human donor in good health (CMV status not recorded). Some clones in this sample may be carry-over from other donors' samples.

CDR3 coding DNA: TGTGCCAGCAGTGATTGGGGCGCTGCGGGGATCCAAGAGACCCAGTACTTC. It specifies CASSDWGAAGIQETQYF. This sequence joins TRBV6-1 and TRBJ2-5; maybe TRBD2 (6 bases). The CDR3 covers 17 residues. V was pared by 3 bases and J by 1 base, with 18 bases between. Germline loops: CDR1 MNHNS, CDR2 SASEGT.